This record covers a single TCR beta chain. The J segment lost 0 bases and the V segment lost 2 bases, leaving 6 bases of the junction unmatched. Germline lookup yields CDR1 SEHNR and CDR2 FQNEAQ (reference sequence). The CDR3 is made up of 17 amino acids. Random-hexamer reverse transcription was applied to roughly 0.45 to 1 ug RNA. From the immunoSEQ multiplex PCR reads, TCRdb called clonotypes with MiXCR, one entry per CDR3 protein. The profile covers some 95,000 distinct CDR3 sequences, with 90% to 95% appearing a single time and around 0.31% taken by the ten largest. Negative isolation was used for CD8+ and CD4+ T cells and FACS enrichment for TEMRA cells. The data were taken from a study of CD8 T cells in Susac syndrome.

V usage is TRBV7-9 and J usage is TRBJ2-5; 10 bases fit TRBD2. The sample consisted of CD8+ T cells from PBMCs. The receptor comes from a human donor in good health. CDR3 bases: TGTGCCAGCAGCTTAACGCTAGCGGGGGCCTACCAAGAGACCCAGTACTTC. This translates into CASSLTLAGAYQETQYF.